This T cell receptor (beta chain) was sequenced in a study of blood T cell repertoires in COVID-19. Study-level background: From the United States, Italy and Spain came samples of acute and convalescent COVID-19.

All enrollees were roughly 18 to 100 years old and from fewer than 30 US areas. There are 17 residues in the CDR3. V shed 2 bases, J shed 2 bases, and the junction held 11 bases outside the gene matches. In the authors' workflow: Estimation of nucleated cell counts was performed using reference gene primer amplification. Sequencing used immunoSEQ multiplex PCR; TCRdb keeps in-frame clones, though not all of them. Clone size and the V and J calls come from that table; the DNA yielded D and trimming. This sample has about 160,000 clones; less than 85% occur once, and the top ten carry 4.4%. Sequenced material: PBMCs or T cells enriched from blood (not recorded which). The source of this sequence is a woman aged 45 to 65 who had recovered from COVID-19. The gene calls are TRBV5-3 and TRBJ2-7; 9 bases are a match to TRBD1. TRBV5-3 is assigned to the ORF class and has an uncertain function. CDR3 nucleotide sequence: TGTGCCAGAAGCTTTAGGGTTAGGACAGGGGTTCCCTACGAGCAGTACGTC. It translates to CARSFRVRTGVPYEQYV.